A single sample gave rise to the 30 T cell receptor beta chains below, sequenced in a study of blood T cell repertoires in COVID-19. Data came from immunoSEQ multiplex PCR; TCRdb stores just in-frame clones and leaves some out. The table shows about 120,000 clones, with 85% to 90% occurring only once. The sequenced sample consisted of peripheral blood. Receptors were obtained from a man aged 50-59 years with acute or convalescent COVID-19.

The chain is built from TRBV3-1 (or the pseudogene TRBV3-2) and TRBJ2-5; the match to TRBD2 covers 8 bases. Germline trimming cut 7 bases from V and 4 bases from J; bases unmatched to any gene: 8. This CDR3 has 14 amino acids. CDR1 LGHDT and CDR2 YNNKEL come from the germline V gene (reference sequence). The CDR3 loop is CASNVAGRGETQYF. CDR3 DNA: TGTGCCAGCAACGTAGCGGGACGGGGAGAGACCCAGTACTTC.

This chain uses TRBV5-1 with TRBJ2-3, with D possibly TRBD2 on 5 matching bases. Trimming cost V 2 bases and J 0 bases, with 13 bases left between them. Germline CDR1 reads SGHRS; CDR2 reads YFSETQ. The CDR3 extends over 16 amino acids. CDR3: CASSFKRYTSTDTQYF. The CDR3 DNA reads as TGCGCCAGCAGCTTCAAGCGGTATACTAGCACAGATACGCAGTATTTT.

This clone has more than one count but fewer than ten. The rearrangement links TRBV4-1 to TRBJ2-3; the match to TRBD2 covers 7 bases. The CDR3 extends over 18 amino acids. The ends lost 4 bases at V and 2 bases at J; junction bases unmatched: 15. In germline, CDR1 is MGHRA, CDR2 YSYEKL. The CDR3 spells CASSPADSRAGPTDTQYF. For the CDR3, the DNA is TGCGCCAGCAGCCCTGCTGATTCGAGAGCGGGACCCACAGATACGCAGTATTTT.

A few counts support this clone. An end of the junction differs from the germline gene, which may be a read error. In DNA form, the CDR3 reads TGCGCCAGCAGCTTGGGAAAGGCAGGGTATTCCTTC. Its protein product is CASSLGKAGYSF. The genes are TRBV5-1 and TRBJ1-2, with a weak D call TRBD1 (5 bases). The germline V gene encodes CDR1 SGHRS and CDR2 YFSETQ. The CDR3 is made up of 12 amino acids.

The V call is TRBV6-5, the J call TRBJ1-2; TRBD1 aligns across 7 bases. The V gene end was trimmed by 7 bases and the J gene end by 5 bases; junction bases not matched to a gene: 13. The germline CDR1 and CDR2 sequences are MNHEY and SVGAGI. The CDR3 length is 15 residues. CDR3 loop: CASTIKRGLGYGYTF. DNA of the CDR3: TGTGCCAGCACCATAAAAAGGGGGCTCGGGTATGGCTACACCTTC.

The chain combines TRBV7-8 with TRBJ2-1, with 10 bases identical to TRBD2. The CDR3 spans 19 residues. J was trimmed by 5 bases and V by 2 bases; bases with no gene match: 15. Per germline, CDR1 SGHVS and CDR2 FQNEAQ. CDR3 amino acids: CASSLSTFLAGAGNNEQFF. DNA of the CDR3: TGTGCCAGCAGCTTATCAACTTTCCTAGCGGGAGCGGGGAACAATGAGCAGTTCTTC.

CDR3 DNA sequence: TGTGCCAGTACTACTTCCGACAGGCTAGACTATGGCTACACCTTC. This gives the protein CASTTSDRLDYGYTF. The chain has TRBV19 and TRBJ1-2; a possible D gene is TRBD1 (6 bases). The V and J ends lost 7 bases and 3 bases respectively, with 18 bases between them. Germline CDR1 LNHDA, CDR2 SQIVND (reference sequence). The length of the CDR3 is 15 residues.

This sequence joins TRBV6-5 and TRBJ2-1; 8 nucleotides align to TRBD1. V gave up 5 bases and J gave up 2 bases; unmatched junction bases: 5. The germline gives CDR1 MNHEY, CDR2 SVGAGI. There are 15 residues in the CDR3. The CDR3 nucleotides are TGTGCCAGCAGTAGGACAGGGTATCCCTACAATGAGCAGTTCTTC. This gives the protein CASSRTGYPYNEQFF.

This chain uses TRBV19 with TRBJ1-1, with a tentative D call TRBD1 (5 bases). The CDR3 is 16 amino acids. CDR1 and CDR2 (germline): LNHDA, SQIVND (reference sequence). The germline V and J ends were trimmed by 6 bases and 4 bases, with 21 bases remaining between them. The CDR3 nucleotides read TGTGCCAGTAGCCGTCGGGGGACCTTCGGGGCCACTGAAGCTTTCTTT. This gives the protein CASSRRGTFGATEAFF.

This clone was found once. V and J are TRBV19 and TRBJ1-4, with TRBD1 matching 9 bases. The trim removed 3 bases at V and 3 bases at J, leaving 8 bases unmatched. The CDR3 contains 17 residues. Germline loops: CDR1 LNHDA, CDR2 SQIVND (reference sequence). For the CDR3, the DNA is TGTGCCAGTAGTATCCCCTCTGGACAGGGGCCTAATGAAAAACTGTTTTTT. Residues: CASSIPSGQGPNEKLFF.

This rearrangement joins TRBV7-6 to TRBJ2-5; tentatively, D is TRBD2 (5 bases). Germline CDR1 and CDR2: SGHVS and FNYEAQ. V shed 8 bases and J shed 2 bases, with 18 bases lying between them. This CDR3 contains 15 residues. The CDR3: CASASPRGGQETQYF. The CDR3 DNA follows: TGTGCCAGCGCCTCTCCACGGGGTGGACAAGAGACCCAGTACTTC.

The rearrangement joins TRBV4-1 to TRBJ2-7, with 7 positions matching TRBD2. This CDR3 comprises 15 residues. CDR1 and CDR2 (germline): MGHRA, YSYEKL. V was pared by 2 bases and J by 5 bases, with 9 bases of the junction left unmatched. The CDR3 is CASSQRGGTGHEQYF. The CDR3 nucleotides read TGCGCCAGCAGCCAACGCGGGGGAACGGGTCACGAGCAGTACTTC.

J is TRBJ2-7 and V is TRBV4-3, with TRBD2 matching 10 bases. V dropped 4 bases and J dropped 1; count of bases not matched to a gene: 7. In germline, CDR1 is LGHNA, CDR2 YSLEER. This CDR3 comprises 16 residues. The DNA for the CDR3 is TGCGCCAGCAGCCGCGACTCTAGCGGGAGTTCCTACGAGCAGTACTTC. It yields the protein CASSRDSSGSSYEQYF.

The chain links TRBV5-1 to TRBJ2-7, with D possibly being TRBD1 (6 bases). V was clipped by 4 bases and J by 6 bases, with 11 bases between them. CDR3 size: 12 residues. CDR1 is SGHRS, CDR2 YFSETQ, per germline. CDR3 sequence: CASSKQGIEQYF. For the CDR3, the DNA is TGCGCCAGCAGCAAGCAGGGGATCGAGCAGTACTTC.

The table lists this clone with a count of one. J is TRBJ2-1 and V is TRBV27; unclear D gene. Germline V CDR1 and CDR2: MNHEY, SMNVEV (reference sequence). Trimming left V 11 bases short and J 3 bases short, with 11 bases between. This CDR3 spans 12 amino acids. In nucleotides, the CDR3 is TGTGCCGGCCCTAGATACTACAATGAGCAGTTCTTC. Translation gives CAGPRYYNEQFF.

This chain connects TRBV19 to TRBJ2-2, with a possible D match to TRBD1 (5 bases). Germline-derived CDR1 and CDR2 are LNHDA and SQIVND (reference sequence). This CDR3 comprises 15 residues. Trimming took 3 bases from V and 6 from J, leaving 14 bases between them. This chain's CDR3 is CASSMLGQGAGELFF. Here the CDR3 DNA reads TGTGCCAGTAGTATGTTGGGGCAGGGTGCCGGGGAGCTGTTTTTT.

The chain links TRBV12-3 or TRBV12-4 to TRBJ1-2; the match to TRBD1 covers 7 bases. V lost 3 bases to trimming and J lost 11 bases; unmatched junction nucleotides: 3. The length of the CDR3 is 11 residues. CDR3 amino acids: CASSFTGEYTF. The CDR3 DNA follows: TGTGCCAGCAGTTTTACAGGGGAATACACCTTC.

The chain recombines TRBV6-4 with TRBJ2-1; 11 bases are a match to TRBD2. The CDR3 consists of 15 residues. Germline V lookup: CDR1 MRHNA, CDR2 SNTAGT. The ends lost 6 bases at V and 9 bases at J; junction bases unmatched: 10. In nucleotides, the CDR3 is TGTGCCAGCAGCCATATAGCGGGAGGGATTGCTGAGCAGTTCTTC. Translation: CASSHIAGGIAEQFF.

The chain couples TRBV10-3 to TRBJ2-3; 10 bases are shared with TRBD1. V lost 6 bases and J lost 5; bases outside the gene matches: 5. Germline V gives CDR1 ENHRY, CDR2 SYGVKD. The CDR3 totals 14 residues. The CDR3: CAIRSDRGGDTQYF. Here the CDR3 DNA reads TGTGCCATCAGGTCGGACAGGGGGGGAGATACGCAGTATTTT.

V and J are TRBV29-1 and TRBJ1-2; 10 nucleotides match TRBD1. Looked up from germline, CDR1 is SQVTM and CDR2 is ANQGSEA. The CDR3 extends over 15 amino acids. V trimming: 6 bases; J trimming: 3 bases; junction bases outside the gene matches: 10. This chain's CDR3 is CSVAAWTGGDYGYTF. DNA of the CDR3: TGCAGCGTCGCTGCTTGGACAGGGGGAGACTATGGCTACACCTTC.

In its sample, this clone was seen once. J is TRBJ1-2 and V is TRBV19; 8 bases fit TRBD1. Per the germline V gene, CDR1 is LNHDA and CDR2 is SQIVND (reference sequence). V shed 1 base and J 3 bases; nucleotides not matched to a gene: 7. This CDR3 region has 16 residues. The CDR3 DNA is TGTGCCAGTAGTATAGTCGGGACAGGTAGGGACTATGGCTACACCTTC. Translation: CASSIVGTGRDYGYTF.

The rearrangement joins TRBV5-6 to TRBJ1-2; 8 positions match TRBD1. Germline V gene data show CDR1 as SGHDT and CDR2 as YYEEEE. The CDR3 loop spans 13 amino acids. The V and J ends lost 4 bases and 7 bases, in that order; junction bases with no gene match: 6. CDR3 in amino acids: CASSLDRGVGYTF. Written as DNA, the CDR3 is TGTGCCAGCAGCCTCGACAGGGGCGTTGGCTACACCTTC.

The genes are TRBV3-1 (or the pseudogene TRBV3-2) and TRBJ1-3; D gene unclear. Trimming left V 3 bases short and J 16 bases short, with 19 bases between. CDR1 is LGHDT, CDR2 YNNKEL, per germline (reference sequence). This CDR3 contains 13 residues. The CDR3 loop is CASSQGLGRLPYF. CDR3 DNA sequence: TGTGCCAGCAGCCAGGGATTAGGGAGACTCCCTTATTTT.

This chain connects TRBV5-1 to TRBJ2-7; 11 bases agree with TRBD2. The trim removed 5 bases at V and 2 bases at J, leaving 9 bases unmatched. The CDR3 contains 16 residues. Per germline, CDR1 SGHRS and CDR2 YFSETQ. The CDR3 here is CASSRGPGLAAYEQYF. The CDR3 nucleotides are TGCGCCAGCAGTCGGGGCCCGGGACTAGCGGCCTACGAGCAGTACTTC. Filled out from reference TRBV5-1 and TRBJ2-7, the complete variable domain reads KAGVTQTPRYLIKTRGQQVTLSCSPISGHRSVSWYQQTPGQGLQFLFEYFSETQRNKGNFPGRFSGRQFSNSRSEMNVSTLELGDSALYLCASSRGPGLAAYEQYFGPGTRLTVT.

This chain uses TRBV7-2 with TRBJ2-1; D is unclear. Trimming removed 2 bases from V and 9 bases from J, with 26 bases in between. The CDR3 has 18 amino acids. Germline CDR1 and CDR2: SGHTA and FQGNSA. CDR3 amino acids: CASSLIVRVTGEFSEQFF. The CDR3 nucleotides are TGTGCCAGCAGCTTAATAGTCCGGGTGACTGGCGAGTTTAGTGAGCAGTTCTTC.

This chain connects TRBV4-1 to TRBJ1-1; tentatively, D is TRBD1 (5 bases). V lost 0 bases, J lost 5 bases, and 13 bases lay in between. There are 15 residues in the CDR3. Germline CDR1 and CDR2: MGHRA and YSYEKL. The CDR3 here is CASSQERWGGTEAFF. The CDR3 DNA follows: TGCGCCAGCAGCCAAGAAAGGTGGGGGGGGACTGAAGCTTTCTTT.

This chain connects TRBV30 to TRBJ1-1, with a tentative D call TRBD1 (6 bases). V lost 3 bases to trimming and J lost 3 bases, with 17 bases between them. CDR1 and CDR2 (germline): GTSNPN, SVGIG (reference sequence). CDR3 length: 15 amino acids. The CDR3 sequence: CAWRAPGVSDTEAFF. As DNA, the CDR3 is TGTGCCTGGAGGGCCCCAGGGGTCTCGGACACTGAAGCTTTCTTT.

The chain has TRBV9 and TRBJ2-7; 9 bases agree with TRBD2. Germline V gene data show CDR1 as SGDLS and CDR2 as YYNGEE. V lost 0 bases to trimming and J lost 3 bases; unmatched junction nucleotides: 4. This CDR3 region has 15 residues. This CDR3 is CASSVGLAAIYEQYF. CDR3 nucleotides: TGTGCCAGCAGCGTAGGACTAGCGGCAATCTACGAGCAGTACTTC.

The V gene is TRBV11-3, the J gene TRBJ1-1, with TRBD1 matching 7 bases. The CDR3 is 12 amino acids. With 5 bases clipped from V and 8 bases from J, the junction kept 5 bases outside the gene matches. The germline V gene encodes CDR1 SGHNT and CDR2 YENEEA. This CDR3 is CASSTGQPEAFF. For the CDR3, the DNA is TGTGCCAGCAGCACGGGACAGCCGGAAGCTTTCTTT.

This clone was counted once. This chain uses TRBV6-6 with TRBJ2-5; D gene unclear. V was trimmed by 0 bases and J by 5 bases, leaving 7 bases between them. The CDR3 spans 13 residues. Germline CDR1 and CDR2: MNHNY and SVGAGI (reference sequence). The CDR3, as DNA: TGTGCCAGCAGTTACTCCACCCGGGAGACCCAGTACTTC. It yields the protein CASSYSTRETQYF.